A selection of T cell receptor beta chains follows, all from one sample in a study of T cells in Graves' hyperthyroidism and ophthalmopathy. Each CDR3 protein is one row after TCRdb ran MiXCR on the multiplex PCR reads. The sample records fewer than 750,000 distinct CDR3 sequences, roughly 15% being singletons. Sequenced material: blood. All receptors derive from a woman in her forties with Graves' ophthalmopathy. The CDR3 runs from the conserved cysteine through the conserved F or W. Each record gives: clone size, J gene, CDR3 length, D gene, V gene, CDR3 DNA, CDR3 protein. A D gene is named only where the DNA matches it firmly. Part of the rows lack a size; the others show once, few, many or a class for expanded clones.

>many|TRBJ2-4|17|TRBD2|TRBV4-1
TGCGCCAGCAGCCAACTCGTAAGCGGGGGGAGTTTGAACATTCAGTACTTC
CASSQLVSGGSLNIQYF
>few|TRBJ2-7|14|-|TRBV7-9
TGTGCCAGTAACAAACTGCCGGGGTCCGACGAGCAGTACTTC
CASNKLPGSDEQYF
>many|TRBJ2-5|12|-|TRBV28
TGTGCCAGCAAACACAGGGGAGGGACCCAGTACTTC
CASKHRGGTQYF
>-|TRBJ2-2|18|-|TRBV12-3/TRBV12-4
TGTGCCAGCACCACCCAGTTGCTGGAGGGCCATGGCACCGGGGAGCTGTTTTTT
CASTTQLLEGHGTGELFF
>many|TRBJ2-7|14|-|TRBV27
TGTGCCAGCAGTGCAACCGGGGCCCACTACGAGCAGTACTTC
CASSATGAHYEQYF
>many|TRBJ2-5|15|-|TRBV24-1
TGTGCCACCAGTGATTTTGGGATCGGTCGGGAGACCCAGTACTTC
CATSDFGIGRETQYF
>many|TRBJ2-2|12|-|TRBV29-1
TGCAGCGTATCGACAGACTCCGGGGAGCTGTTTTTT
CSVSTDSGELFF
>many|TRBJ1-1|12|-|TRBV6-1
TGTGCCAGCAGCGCCGCAGGTTACGGAGCTTTCTTT
CASSAAGYGAFF
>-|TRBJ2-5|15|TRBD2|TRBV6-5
TGTGCCAGCAGTTACACGGGAGGAGGTTCAGAGACCCAGTACTTC
CASSYTGGGSETQYF
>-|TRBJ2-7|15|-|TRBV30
TGTGCCTGGAGTAAACCGACAGGTCTCTCCTACGAGCAGTACTTC
CAWSKPTGLSYEQYF
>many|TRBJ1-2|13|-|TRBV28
TGTGCCAGCAGTCTCGTGAGTAACGATGGCTACACCTTC
CASSLVSNDGYTF
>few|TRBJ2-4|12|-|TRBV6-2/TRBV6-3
TGTGCCAGCAGTTACGTCAAAAACATTCAGTACTTC
CASSYVKNIQYF
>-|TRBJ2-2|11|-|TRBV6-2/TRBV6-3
TGTGCCAGCACCTTCGGCGGGGAGCTGTTTTTT
CASTFGGELFF
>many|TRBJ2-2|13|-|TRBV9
TGTGCCAGCAGTGAAGGGGGAACCGGGGAGCGGTTTTTT
CASSEGGTGERFF
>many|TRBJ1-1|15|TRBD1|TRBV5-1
TGCGCCAGCAGCTTGGGGACAGGGATGGGCACTGAAGCTTTCTTT
CASSLGTGMGTEAFF
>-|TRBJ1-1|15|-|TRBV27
TGTGCCAGCAACAGATGGGGGACGGCGAACACTGAAGCTTTCTTT
CASNRWGTANTEAFF
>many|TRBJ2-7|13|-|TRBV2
TGTGCCAGCTCTCGGGACCAGGCCTCCGAGCAGTACTTC
CASSRDQASEQYF
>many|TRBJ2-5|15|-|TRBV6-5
TGTGCCAGCAGTTATACGGGACTCTCCCCGGGGGCCCAGTACTTC
CASSYTGLSPGAQYF
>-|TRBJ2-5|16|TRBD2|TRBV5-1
TGCGCCAGCAGCTCGGCCGGGACTAGCGGCCAAGAGACCCAGTACTTC
CASSSAGTSGQETQYF
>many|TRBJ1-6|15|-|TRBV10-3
TGTGCCATCAGTGAGTCGGGCCCAATGAATTCACCCCTCCACTTT
CAISESGPMNSPLHF
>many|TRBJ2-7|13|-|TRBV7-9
TGTGCCAGCAGCTCCGCGGCAGCAGGAGAGCAGTACTTC
CASSSAAAGEQYF
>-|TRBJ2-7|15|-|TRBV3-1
TGTGCCAGCAGCCAAGATGGGGCTAGCGCGGACGAGCAGTACTTC
CASSQDGASADEQYF
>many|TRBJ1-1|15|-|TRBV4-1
TGCGCCAGCAGCCAAGGCACCCTGGGGAACACTGAAGCTTTCTTT
CASSQGTLGNTEAFF
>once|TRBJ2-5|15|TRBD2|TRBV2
TGTGCCAGCAGTGAAGCGGCGGGAGTGGAGGAGACCCAGTACTTC
CASSEAAGVEETQYF
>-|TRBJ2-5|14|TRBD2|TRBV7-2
TGTGCCAGCAGCCCAGCGGGGGGGCCGGGGACCCAGTACTTC
CASSPAGGPGTQYF
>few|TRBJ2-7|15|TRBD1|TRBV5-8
TGTGCCAGCAGCATCGGACAGGTTCTACCCTACGAGCAGTACTTC
CASSIGQVLPYEQYF
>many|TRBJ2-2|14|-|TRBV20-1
TGCAGTGCTAGAAGCCGCAGGGGAGGCGGGGAGCTGTTTTTT
CSARSRRGGGELFF
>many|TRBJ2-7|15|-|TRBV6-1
TGTGCCAGCTGCCTGACGATCCTCTGGCCCTACGAGCAGTACTTC
CASCLTILWPYEQYF
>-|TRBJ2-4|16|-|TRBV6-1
TGTGCCAGCAGCCCCTCGACACCCCTAGCCAAAAACATTCAGTACTTC
CASSPSTPLAKNIQYF
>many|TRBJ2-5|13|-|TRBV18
TGTGCCAGCTCATGGGACCCTCAAGAGACCCAGTACTTC
CASSWDPQETQYF
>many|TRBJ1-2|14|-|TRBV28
TGTGCCAGCAGTTTCGGTGGGGTTGGCTATGGCTACACCTTC
CASSFGGVGYGYTF
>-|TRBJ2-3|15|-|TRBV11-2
TGTGCCAGCAGCTTAGTTGCGAAACACACAGATACGCAGTATTTT
CASSLVAKHTDTQYF
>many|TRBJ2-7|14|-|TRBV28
TGTGCCAGCAGTTTAGATAAGCGTTATTACGAGCAGTACTTC
CASSLDKRYYEQYF
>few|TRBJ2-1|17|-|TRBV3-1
TGTGCCAGCAGCCAAGATTTGACGGGAGTCTCCTACAATGAGCAGTTCTTC
CASSQDLTGVSYNEQFF
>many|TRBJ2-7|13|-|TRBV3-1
TGTGCCAGCAGCCAAGGGGAGAAACCCGAGCAGTACTTC
CASSQGEKPEQYF
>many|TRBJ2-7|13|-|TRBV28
TGTGCCAGCAGGGACGGCAGCTCCTACGAGCAGTACTTC
CASRDGSSYEQYF